One T cell receptor beta chain is described in this entry. The antigen is undetermined. Germline V gene data show CDR1 as MNHNS and CDR2 as SASEGT. The V end lost 0 bases, the J end lost 11 bases, and 10 bases lay between the germline ends. The CDR3 is 12 amino acids. The sample is drawn from a study of CD8 T cells in ankylosing spondylitis. TCRdb analysed the 5' RACE reads with MiXCR anew, one entry per CDR3 protein. The sample has fewer than 750,000 distinct CDR3 sequences, around 20% seen once. Study outcomes and limitations: It appeared that ankylosing spondylitis blood was characterized by a TCR beta motif of several highly homologous variants. Within matched ankylosing spondylitis synovial fluid, disease-linked clones were reportedly significantly enriched.

Sequenced material: blood, either unsorted or a sorted T cell fraction (not recorded which). The source is a male donor with ankylosing spondylitis. The chain combines TRBV6-1 with TRBJ1-1; no definite D call. CDR3 nucleotide sequence: TGTGCCAGCAGTGAAGCGCCTCGACGCGCTTTCTTT. Amino acids: CASSEAPRRAFF.